The 2 T cell receptor beta chains below come from one sample, sequenced in a study of lung T cells in sarcoidosis with Löfgren's syndrome. Each CDR3 protein is one row after TCRdb ran MiXCR on the reads. The sample consists of tens of thousands of distinct CDR3 sequences, around 20% of them appearing once. The sequencing sample was made of CD4+ T cells from PBMCs. Source of these receptors: a human donor with sarcoidosis (Löfgren's syndrome or another form), or a control subject (not recorded which).

This clonotype has at least ten counts. The rearrangement uses TRBV27 and TRBJ2-3; no firm D call. The CDR3 length is 14 residues. V gave up 3 bases and J gave up 1 base, with 8 bases separating them. The germline V gene has CDR1 MNHEY and CDR2 SMNVEV (reference sequence). CDR3 nucleotide sequence: TGTGCCAGCAGTTTCCTCATGGGCACAGATACGCAGTATTTT. It translates to CASSFLMGTDTQYF.

The chain has TRBV18 and TRBJ1-5; D is ambiguous. The CDR3 sequence is 16 residues long. Germline CDR1 reads KGHSH; CDR2 reads LQKENI. Trimming cost V 3 bases and J 0 bases, with 12 bases left between them. CDR3 coding DNA: TGTGCCAGCTCACCGATAGGCCCATATAGCAATCAGCCCCAGCATTTT. Protein product: CASSPIGPYSNQPQHF.